The text below deals with one T cell receptor beta chain. Antigen: not known. The method was immunoSEQ multiplex PCR; TCRdb's version includes in-frame clones alone and lacks a portion of them. Of tens of thousands of clones in the sample, 70% were seen once. This entry belongs to a study of cytotoxic CD8 clonotypes in ibrutinib-treated CLL. Looking at the study overall: The subjects consisted of around eleven relapsed/refractory and about 14 treatment-naive individuals, with around 17 IGHV unmutated.

The V and J ends lost 7 bases and 6 bases respectively, with 13 bases between them. Germline assignment: CDR1 LNHDA and CDR2 SQIVND (reference sequence). The CDR3 has 12 residues. The study, taken as a whole, reports: Clonality was elevated at ibrutinib response and had returned toward baseline at progression.

The rearrangement joins TRBV19 to TRBJ2-7, with D possibly being TRBD1 or TRBD2 (6 bases each). Sequenced material: PBMCs, taken at disease progression, from a patient treated with ibrutinib. The receptor comes from a human donor with chronic lymphocytic leukemia. The CDR3 sequence is CASNPGAGEQYF. The CDR3 nucleotides are TGTGCCAGTAATCCGGGGGCGGGCGAGCAGTACTTC.